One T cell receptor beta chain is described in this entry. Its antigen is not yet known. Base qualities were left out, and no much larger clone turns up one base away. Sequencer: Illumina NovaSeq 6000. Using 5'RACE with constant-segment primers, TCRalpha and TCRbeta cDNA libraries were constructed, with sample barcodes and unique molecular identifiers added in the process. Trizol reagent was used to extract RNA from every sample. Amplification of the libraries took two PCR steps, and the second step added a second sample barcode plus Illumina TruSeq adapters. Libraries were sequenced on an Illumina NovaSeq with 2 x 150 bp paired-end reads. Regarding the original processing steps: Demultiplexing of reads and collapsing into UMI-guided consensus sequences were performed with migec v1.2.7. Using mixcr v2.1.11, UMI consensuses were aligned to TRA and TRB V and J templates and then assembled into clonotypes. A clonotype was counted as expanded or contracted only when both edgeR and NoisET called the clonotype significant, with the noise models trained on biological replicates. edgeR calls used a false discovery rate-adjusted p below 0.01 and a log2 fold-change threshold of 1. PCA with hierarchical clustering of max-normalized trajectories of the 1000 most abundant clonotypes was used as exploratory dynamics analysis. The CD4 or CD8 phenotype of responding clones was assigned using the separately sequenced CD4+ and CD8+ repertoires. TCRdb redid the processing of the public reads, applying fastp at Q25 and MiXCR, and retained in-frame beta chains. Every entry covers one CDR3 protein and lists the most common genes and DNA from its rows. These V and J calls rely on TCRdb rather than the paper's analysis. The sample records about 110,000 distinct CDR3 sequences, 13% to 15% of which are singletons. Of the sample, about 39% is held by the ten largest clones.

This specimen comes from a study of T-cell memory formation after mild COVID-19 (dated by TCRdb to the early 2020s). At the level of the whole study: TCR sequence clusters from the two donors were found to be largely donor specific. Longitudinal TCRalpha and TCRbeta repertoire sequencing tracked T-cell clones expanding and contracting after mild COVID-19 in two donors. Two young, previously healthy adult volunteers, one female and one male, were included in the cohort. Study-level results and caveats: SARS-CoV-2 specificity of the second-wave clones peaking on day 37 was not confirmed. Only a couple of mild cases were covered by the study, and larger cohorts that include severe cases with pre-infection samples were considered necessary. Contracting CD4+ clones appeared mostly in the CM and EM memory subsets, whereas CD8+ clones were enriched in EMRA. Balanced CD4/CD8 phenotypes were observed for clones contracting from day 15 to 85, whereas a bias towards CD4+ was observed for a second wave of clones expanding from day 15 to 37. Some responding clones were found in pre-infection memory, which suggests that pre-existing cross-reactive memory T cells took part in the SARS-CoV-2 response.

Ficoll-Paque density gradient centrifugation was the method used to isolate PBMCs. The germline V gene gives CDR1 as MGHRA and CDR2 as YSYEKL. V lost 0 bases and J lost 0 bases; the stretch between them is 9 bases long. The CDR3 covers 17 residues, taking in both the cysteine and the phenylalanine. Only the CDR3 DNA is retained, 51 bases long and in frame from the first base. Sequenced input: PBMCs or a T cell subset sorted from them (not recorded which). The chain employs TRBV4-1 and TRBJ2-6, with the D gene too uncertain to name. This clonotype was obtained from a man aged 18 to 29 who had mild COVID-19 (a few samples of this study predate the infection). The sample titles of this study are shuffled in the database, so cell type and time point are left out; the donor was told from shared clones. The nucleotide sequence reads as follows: TGCGCCAGCAGCCAAGATAGACACACCTCTGGGGCCAACGTCCTGACTTTC. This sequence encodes CASSQDRHTSGANVLTF.